Shown below are 17 T cell receptor beta chains from a single sample sequenced in a study of blood T cell repertoires in COVID-19. Assay used: immunoSEQ multiplex PCR; TCRdb lists only in-frame clones, some missing. The sample lists around 100,000 clones, about 85% occurring once. Sequencing was performed on peripheral blood. Source of these receptors: a human donor in a cohort sampled during active COVID-19.

In its sample, this clone was seen once. V is TRBV28 and J is TRBJ2-7; D unresolved. Looked up from germline, CDR1 is MDHEN and CDR2 is SYDVKM. V lost 5 bases and J lost 3, with 14 bases in between. This CDR3 has 14 amino acids. The CDR3 sequence is CASSPLGTGYEQYF. The CDR3, as DNA: TGTGCCAGCAGTCCCTTGGGTACGGGCTACGAGCAGTACTTC. The full variable domain, with the rest looked up from reference TRBV28 and TRBJ2-7, is DVKVTQSSRYLVKRTGEKVFLECVQDMDHENMFWYRQDPGLGLRLIYFSYDVKMKEKGDIPEGYSVSREKKERFSLILESASTNQTSMYLCASSPLGTGYEQYFGPGTRLTVT.

This chain connects TRBV18 to TRBJ2-5, with D possibly being TRBD2 (6 bases). The CDR3 runs 14 residues. The germline V gene encodes CDR1 KGHSH and CDR2 LQKENI. V dropped 3 bases and J dropped 3 bases, with 11 bases sitting between them. Written as DNA, the CDR3 is TGTGCCAGCTCACCTGCCGGGGGAGAAGAGACCCAGTACTTC. Translated: CASSPAGGEETQYF.

The J gene is TRBJ1-2, the V gene TRBV27; D is unresolved. V was shortened by 5 bases and J by 4 bases, with 11 bases between the two germline ends. The CDR3 has 13 amino acids. Germline V gene sequence: CDR1 MNHEY, CDR2 SMNVEV (reference sequence). The CDR3 here is CASSKEGRYGYTF. The CDR3 nucleotides read TGTGCCAGCAGTAAAGAGGGCCGCTATGGCTACACCTTC.

Here the CDR3 reads CASSLWDRGEQFF. Written as DNA, the CDR3 is TGTGCCAGCAGCTTATGGGACAGGGGAGAGCAGTTCTTC. The chain links TRBV7-2 to TRBJ2-1; 10 positions match TRBD1. The J segment lost 10 bases and the V segment lost 2 bases, leaving 2 bases of the junction unmatched. This CDR3 is 13 amino acids long. Germline lookup yields CDR1 SGHTA and CDR2 FQGNSA.

The rearrangement links TRBV7-9 to TRBJ2-7, with 10 positions matching TRBD2. CDR1 and CDR2 from the germline V gene are SEHNR and FQNEAQ (reference sequence). The CDR3 totals 16 residues. Unmatched junction bases numbered 10, after V lost 4 bases and J lost 4 bases. The CDR3 is CASSSRLLAGSYEQYF. CDR3 coding DNA: TGTGCCAGCAGCTCCCGATTACTAGCGGGGTCGTACGAGCAGTACTTC.

V usage is TRBV5-5 and J usage is TRBJ2-1; the match to TRBD2 covers 12 bases. Germline CDR1 is SGHKS and CDR2 is YYEKEE (reference sequence). CDR3 length: 16 amino acids. V lost 4 bases and J lost 7; bases outside the gene matches: 9. CDR3 coding DNA: TGTGCCAGCAGCCCCCTCCTAGCGGGAGGGATAAATGAGCAGTTCTTC. Amino acids: CASSPLLAGGINEQFF. The variable domain in full, completed from reference TRBV5-5 and TRBJ2-1, reads DAGVTQSPTHLIKTRGQQVTLRCSPISGHKSVSWYQQVLGQGPQFIFQYYEKEERGRGNFPDRFSARQFPNYSSELNVNALLLGDSALYLCASSPLLAGGINEQFFGPGTRLTVL.

The V and J genes are TRBV19 and TRBJ1-2; D is ambiguous. This CDR3 has 14 residues. In germline, CDR1 is LNHDA, CDR2 SQIVND (reference sequence). The V and J ends lost 3 bases and 1 base respectively, with 9 bases between them. This CDR3 reads CASSIAFFNYGYTF. CDR3 sequence (DNA): TGTGCCAGTAGTATTGCGTTCTTTAACTATGGCTACACCTTC.

The V call is TRBV7-2, the J call TRBJ2-7, with D tentatively TRBD1 (5 bases). Trimming removed 6 bases from V and 2 bases from J, with 11 bases in between. Germline V gives CDR1 SGHTA, CDR2 FQGNSA. This CDR3 is built from 13 residues. CDR3 sequence reads: CASSWTRAYEQYF. In nucleotides, the CDR3 is TGTGCCAGCAGTTGGACACGAGCCTACGAGCAGTACTTC.

The J gene is TRBJ1-6, the V gene TRBV6-2 or TRBV6-3; D may be TRBD1 (5 bases). There are 16 residues in the CDR3. Trimming removed 2 bases from V and 6 bases from J, with 14 bases in between. Germline CDR1 is MNHEY and CDR2 is SVGEGT. CDR3: CASSYVSRAANSPLHF. Here the CDR3 DNA reads TGTGCCAGCAGTTACGTAAGCAGGGCGGCTAATTCACCCCTCCACTTT.

The chain combines TRBV30 with TRBJ2-1; 14 nucleotides match TRBD2. The CDR3 length is 14 residues. The germline gives CDR1 GTSNPN, CDR2 SVGIG (reference sequence). Losses at the gene ends were 8 bases for V and 5 bases for J; bases not matched to a gene: 5. This CDR3 is CAMTSGRANNEQFF. Written as DNA, the CDR3 is TGTGCCATGACTAGCGGGAGGGCCAACAATGAGCAGTTCTTC.

The chain has TRBV7-8 and TRBJ2-7; 7 positions match TRBD2. Per germline, CDR1 SGHVS and CDR2 FQNEAQ. The CDR3 is 23 amino acids. With 5 bases clipped from V and 0 bases from J, the junction kept 31 bases outside the gene matches. CDR3 residues: CASSRQSGTLGGGSPFSSYEQYF. CDR3 DNA: TGTGCCAGCAGCCGACAGTCCGGGACCTTAGGCGGCGGGAGCCCCTTCAGCTCCTACGAGCAGTACTTC.

The rearrangement joins TRBV6-5 to TRBJ1-6; TRBD1 aligns across 7 bases. Looked up from germline, CDR1 is MNHEY and CDR2 is SVGAGI. This CDR3 region has 15 residues. Losses at the gene ends were 5 bases for V and 6 bases for J; bases not matched to a gene: 7. The CDR3 DNA reads TGTGCCAGCAGTCGGATTGACAGGGTTAATTCACCCCTCCACTTT. It translates to CASSRIDRVNSPLHF.

The chain couples TRBV7-2 to TRBJ1-2, with 7 bases matching TRBD1. V was pared by 8 bases and J by 7 bases, with 7 bases of the junction left unmatched. The CDR3 length is 12 residues. CDR1 SGHTA and CDR2 FQGNSA come from the germline V gene. CDR3 nucleotide sequence: TGTGCCAGCTCCGAGGGGGCGATTGGCTACACCTTC. This codes for CASSEGAIGYTF. Complete variable domain (other parts from reference TRBV7-2 and TRBJ1-2): GAGVSQSPSNKVTEKGKDVELRCDPISGHTALYWYRQSLGQGLEFLIYFQGNSAPDKSGLPSDRFSAERTGGSVSTLTIQRTQQEDSAVYLCASSEGAIGYTFGSGTRLTVV.

This clone came up a few times. The V call is TRBV6-2 or TRBV6-3, the J call TRBJ1-5; D gene unclear. The germline V and J ends were trimmed by 2 bases and 5 bases, with 4 bases remaining between them. This CDR3 is 12 amino acids long. Germline loops: CDR1 MNHEY, CDR2 SVGEGT. CDR3 nucleotides: TGTGCCAGCAGTTACGGCTATCAGCCCCAGCATTTT. Translating it yields CASSYGYQPQHF.

This clone was seen only a few times. J is TRBJ2-7 and V is TRBV19, with TRBD2 as a possible D gene (5 bases). CDR1 is LNHDA, CDR2 SQIVND, per germline (reference sequence). V was pared by 5 bases and J by 1 base, with 15 bases between. CDR3 size: 15 residues. CDR3 amino acids: CASSGVGVGSYEQYF. In nucleotides, the CDR3 is TGTGCCAGTAGTGGGGTGGGAGTCGGATCCTACGAGCAGTACTTC.

The gene calls are TRBV21-1 and TRBJ2-7; the D call in the table, TRBD2, was not verified against the DNA. TRBV21-1 is a pseudogene segment. The CDR3 has 14 residues. The CDR3 DNA reads TGTGCCAGCAGCTCCTGGGGAGCGGGCTACGAGCAGTACTTC. It codes for CASSSWGAGYEQYF.

The CDR3 reads CASRMLAGVRETQYF. The CDR3 nucleotides are TGCGCCAGCAGAATGCTAGCGGGGGTGAGAGAGACCCAGTACTTC. The chain joins TRBV5-1 to TRBJ2-5; the match to TRBD2 covers 10 bases. Losses at the gene ends were 5 bases for V and 4 bases for J; bases not matched to a gene: 8. CDR3 length: 15 amino acids. The germline V gene has CDR1 SGHRS and CDR2 YFSETQ. Together with reference TRBV5-1 and TRBJ2-5, the CDR3 gives the full variable domain: KAGVTQTPRYLIKTRGQQVTLSCSPISGHRSVSWYQQTPGQGLQFLFEYFSETQRNKGNFPGRFSGRQFSNSRSEMNVSTLELGDSALYLCASRMLAGVRETQYFGPGTRLLVL.